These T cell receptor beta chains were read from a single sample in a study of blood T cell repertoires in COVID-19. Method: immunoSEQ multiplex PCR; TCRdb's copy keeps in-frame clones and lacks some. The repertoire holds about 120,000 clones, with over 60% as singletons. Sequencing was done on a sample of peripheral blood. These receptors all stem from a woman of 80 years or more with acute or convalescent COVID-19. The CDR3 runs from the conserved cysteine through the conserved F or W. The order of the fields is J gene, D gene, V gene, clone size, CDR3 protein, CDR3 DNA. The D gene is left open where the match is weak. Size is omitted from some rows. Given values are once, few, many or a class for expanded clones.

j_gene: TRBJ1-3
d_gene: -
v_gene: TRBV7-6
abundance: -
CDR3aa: CASSLHRSPGNTIYF
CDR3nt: TGTGCCAGCAGCTTGCACAGGTCCCCTGGAAACACCATATATTTT

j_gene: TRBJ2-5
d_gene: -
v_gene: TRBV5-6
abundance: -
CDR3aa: CATSNRVSQETQYF
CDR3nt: TGTGCCACCTCCAACCGGGTGAGCCAAGAGACCCAGTACTTC

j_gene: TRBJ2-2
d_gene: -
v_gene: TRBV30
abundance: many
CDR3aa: CAWSRGSGELFF
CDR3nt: TGTGCCTGGAGTAGGGGGTCCGGGGAGCTGTTTTTT

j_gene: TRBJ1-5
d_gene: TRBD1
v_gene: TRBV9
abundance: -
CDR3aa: CASSAGPGQGEPQHF
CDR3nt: TGTGCCAGCAGCGCAGGACCGGGACAGGGTGAGCCCCAGCATTTT

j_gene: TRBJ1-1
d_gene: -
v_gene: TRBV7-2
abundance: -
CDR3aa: CASSVVNTEAFF
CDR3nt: TGTGCCAGCAGCGTAGTAAACACTGAAGCTTTCTTT

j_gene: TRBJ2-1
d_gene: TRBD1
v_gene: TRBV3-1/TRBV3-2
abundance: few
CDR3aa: CASSQTGYNEQFF
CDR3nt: TGTGCCAGCAGCCAGACAGGGTACAATGAGCAGTTCTTC

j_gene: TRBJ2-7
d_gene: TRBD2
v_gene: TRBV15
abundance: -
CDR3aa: CATSRDLLGGGYEQYF
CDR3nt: TGTGCCACCAGCAGAGATCTTCTCGGGGGGGGGTACGAGCAGTACTTC

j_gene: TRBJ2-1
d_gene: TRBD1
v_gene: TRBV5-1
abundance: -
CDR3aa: CASSRQGAYNEQFF
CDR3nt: TGCGCCAGCAGCAGGCAGGGGGCCTACAATGAGCAGTTCTTC

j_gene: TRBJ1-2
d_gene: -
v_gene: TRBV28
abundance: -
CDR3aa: CASILQRGGPGYTF
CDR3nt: TGTGCCAGCATCCTACAGAGAGGGGGTCCGGGCTACACCTTC

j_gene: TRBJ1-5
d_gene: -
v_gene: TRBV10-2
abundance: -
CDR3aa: CASSESGVYGNQPQHF
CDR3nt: TGCGCCAGCAGTGAGTCAGGGGTTTATGGTAATCAGCCCCAGCATTTT

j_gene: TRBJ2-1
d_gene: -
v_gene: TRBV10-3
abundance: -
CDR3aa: CAIGEEGVINEQFF
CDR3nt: TGTGCCATCGGTGAGGAGGGGGTGATAAATGAGCAGTTCTTC

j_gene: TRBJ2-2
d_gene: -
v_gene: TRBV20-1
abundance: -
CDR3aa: CSASAVGAGELFF
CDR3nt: TGCAGTGCTAGTGCGGTGGGAGCCGGGGAGCTGTTTTTT

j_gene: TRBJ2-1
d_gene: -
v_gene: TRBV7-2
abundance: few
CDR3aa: CASSTGTLYNEQFF
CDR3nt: TGTGCCAGCAGCACCGGGACTCTTTACAATGAGCAGTTCTTC

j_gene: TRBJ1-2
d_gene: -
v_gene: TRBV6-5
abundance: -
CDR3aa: CASSLKGGDYGYTF
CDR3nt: TGTGCCAGCAGCCTAAAGGGGGGGGACTATGGCTACACCTTC

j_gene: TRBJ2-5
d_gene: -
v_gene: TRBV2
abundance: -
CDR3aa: CASTADRRETQYF
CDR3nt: TGTGCCAGCACCGCTGACAGGAGGGAGACCCAGTACTTC

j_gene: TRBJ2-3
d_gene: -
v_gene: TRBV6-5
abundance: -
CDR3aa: CASSYSQGADTQYF
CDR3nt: TGTGCCAGCAGTTACTCACAGGGAGCAGATACGCAGTATTTT

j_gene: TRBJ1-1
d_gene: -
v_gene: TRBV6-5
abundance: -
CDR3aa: CASSQTRNTEAFF
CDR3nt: TGTGCCAGCAGCCAAACAAGGAACACTGAAGCTTTCTTT

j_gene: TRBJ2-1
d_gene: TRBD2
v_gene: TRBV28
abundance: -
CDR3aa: CASSSGGSGEQFF
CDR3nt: TGTGCCAGCAGTTCGGGCGGGAGTGGTGAGCAGTTCTTC

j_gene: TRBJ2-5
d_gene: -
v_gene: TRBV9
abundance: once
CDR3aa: CASSVADLGPQETQYF
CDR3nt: TGTGCCAGCAGCGTAGCTGATCTGGGGCCTCAAGAGACCCAGTACTTC

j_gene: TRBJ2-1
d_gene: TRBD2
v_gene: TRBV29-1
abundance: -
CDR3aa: CSSRLAGEGEQFF
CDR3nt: TGCAGCTCGCGACTAGCGGGAGAGGGCGAGCAGTTCTTC

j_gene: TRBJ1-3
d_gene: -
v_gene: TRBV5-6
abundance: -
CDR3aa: CASSLFLGRGDSGNTIYF
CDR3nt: TGTGCCAGCAGCTTGTTTCTAGGTCGGGGAGACTCTGGAAACACCATATATTTT

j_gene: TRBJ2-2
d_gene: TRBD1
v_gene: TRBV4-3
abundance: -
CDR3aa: CASSQVGTGIPAGELFF
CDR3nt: TGCGCCAGCAGCCAAGTAGGGACAGGGATTCCGGCCGGGGAGCTGTTTTTT

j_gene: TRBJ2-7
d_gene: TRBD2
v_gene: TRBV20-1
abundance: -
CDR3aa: CRLAGPGEQYF
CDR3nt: TGCAGACTAGCGGGGCCGGGCGAGCAGTACTTC

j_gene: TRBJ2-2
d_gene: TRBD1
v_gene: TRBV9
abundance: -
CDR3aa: CASSVTDRGIGELFF
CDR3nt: TGTGCCAGCAGCGTAACGGACAGGGGGATCGGGGAGCTGTTTTTT

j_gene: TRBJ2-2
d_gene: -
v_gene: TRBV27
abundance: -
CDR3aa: CASSFRTTGELFF
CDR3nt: TGTGCCAGCAGTTTTCGGACAACCGGGGAGCTGTTTTTT

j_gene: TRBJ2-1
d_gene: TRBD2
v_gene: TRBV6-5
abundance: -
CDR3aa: CASSFERDSYNEQFF
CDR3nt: TGTGCCAGCAGCTTTGAGCGGGACTCCTACAATGAGCAGTTCTTC

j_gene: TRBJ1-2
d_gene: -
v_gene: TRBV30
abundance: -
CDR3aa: CAWSVGRGNYGYTF
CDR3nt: TGTGCCTGGAGTGTAGGCAGGGGAAACTATGGCTACACCTTC

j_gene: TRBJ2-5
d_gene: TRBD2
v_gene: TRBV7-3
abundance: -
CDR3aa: CASSSTSGETQYF
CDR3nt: TGTGCCAGCAGTTCGACTAGCGGCGAGACCCAGTACTTC